This T cell receptor beta chain was profiled in a study of T cell responses to AZD1222 COVID-19 vaccine. Study results and caveats: Possibly, clonal diversity was underestimated; donors were largely white British and included more females. Repertoires in all cases were sampled only once the peak T cell response had passed.

Concerning this clone itself: Antigen: not known.

The CDR3 spans 15 residues. V lost 5 bases and J lost 8, with 21 bases in between. Germline V gene data show CDR1 as LGHNA and CDR2 as YSLEER. Data came from immunoSEQ multiplex PCR; TCRdb stores just in-frame clones and leaves some out. The sample consists of over 65,000 clones, less than 90% of them appearing once. Sequences were derived from peripheral blood, sampled on day 0 of AZD1222 vaccination. The clonotype originates from an adult in good health. The chain has TRBV4-3 and TRBJ1-2; a weak D match, TRBD1 (6 bases). The chain's CDR3 is CASSVTTGTFGGYTF. The CDR3 region has the DNA TGCGCCAGCAGCGTAACGACCGGGACATTTGGCGGCTACACCTTC.